A selection of T cell receptor beta chains follows, all from one sample in a study of cytomegalovirus exposure and HLA in healthy donors. Here immunoSEQ multiplex PCR was the method, and the copy in TCRdb shows in-frame clones only, minus some. The table includes some 140,000 clones, approximately 74% detected once. Sequenced input: PBMCs. The receptors come from a man between 18 and 29 years old in good health and CMV-seropositive. Both conserved end residues are part of each CDR3. D genes are given only for firm matches. Some rows mark clone size as missing; the rest say once, few, many or name a class of expanded clone.

j_call clone_size v_call d_call cdr3_nt cdr3_aa
TRBJ2-7 NA TRBV4-2 TRBD1 TGTGCCAGCAGCCAAGTCGGACAGGGGGTGGAATTAAGCGAGCAGTACTTC CASSQVGQGVELSEQYF
TRBJ2-1 NA TRBV27 NA TGTGCCAGCAGCACGTACCGCAGGGGCGGCTACAATGAGCAGTTCTTC CASSTYRRGGYNEQFF
TRBJ2-2 NA TRBV28 NA TGTGCCAGCAGTTTCGTGAACACCGGGGAGCTGTTTTTT CASSFVNTGELFF
TRBJ2-3 few TRBV7-9 NA TGTGCCAGCAGTTTTCATCTTCAGGATACGCAGTATTTT CASSFHLQDTQYF
TRBJ2-7 NA TRBV6-1 TRBD2 TGTGCCAGCAGTGAAGCGGGAGGGCCCTACGAGCAGTACTTC CASSEAGGPYEQYF
TRBJ1-3 NA TRBV18 NA TGTGCCAGCTCAAAGGCAGGGGTGCTTTCCTCTGGAAACACCATATATTTT CASSKAGVLSSGNTIYF
TRBJ1-2 NA TRBV29-1 NA TGCAGCGTTGAGACCCCGGGATATGGCTACACCTTC CSVETPGYGYTF
TRBJ2-7 NA TRBV18 TRBD2 TGTGCCAGCTCAAGGCCTAGCGGGAAATACGAGCAGTACTTC CASSRPSGKYEQYF
TRBJ2-2 NA TRBV12-5 TRBD1 TGTGCTAGTGGTTTGGGACAGGGGGCAATTCGGTCCGGGGAGCTGTTTTTT CASGLGQGAIRSGELFF
TRBJ2-5 NA TRBV5-4 NA TGTGCCAGCAGCTTTAGTCCGGGCCAAGAGACCCAGTACTTC CASSFSPGQETQYF
TRBJ2-3 NA TRBV5-8 NA TGTGCCAGCAGCTTGGCCTATACGCAGTATTTT CASSLAYTQYF
TRBJ1-4 NA TRBV6-6 NA TGTGCCAGCAGTACTAGTAATGAAAAACTGTTTTTT CASSTSNEKLFF
TRBJ2-7 NA TRBV28 TRBD2 TGTGCCAGCAGTCTCCCCACCCGGACTAGCGGGAGGTACGAGCAGTACTTC CASSLPTRTSGRYEQYF
TRBJ2-2 NA TRBV6-5 TRBD2 TGTGCCAGCAGTTACAGAGCGGGGGGGACAACCGGGGAGCTGTTTTTT CASSYRAGGTTGELFF
TRBJ1-2 NA TRBV2 NA TGTGCCAGCAGTGGGGGGCGGGGAGGGGGCTATGGCTACACCTTC CASSGGRGGGYGYTF